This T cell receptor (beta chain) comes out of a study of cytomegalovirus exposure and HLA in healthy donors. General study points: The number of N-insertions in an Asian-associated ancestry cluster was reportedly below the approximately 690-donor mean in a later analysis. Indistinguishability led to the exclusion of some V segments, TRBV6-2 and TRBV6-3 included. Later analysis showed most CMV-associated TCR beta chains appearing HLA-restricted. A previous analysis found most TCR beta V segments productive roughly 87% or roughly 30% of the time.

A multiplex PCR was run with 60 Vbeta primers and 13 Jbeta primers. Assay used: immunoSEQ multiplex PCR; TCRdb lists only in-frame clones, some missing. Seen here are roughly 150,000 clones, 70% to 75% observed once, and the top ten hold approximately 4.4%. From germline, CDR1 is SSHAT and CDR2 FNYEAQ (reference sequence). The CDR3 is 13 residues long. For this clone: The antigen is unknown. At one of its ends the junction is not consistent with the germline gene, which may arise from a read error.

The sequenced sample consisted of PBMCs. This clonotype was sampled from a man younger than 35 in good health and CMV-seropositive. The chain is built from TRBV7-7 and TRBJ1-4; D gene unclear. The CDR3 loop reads CASSLNPREKLFF. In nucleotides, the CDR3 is TGTGCTAGCAGCTTGAATCCGAGGGAAAAACTGTTTTTT.